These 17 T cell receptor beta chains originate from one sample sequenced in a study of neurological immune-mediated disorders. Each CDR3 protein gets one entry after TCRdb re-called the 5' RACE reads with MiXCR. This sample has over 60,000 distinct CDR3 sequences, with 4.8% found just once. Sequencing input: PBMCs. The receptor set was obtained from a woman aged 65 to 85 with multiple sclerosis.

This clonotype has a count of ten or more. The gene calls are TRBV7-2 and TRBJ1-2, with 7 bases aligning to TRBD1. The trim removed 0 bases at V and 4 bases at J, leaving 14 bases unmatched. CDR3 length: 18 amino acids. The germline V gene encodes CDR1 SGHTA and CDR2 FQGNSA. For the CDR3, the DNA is TGTGCCAGCAGCTTAGCGCTCGACAGGGATGGCTCTGGCTATGGCTACACCTTC. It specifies CASSLALDRDGSGYGYTF.

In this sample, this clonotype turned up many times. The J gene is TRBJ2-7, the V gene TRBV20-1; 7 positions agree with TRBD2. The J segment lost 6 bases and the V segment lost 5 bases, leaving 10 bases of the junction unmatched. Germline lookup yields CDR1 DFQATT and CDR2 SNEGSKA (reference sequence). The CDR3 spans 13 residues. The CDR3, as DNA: TGCAGTGCTCCCGGACTAGTTGGCTCCGAGCAGTACTTC. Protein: CSAPGLVGSEQYF.

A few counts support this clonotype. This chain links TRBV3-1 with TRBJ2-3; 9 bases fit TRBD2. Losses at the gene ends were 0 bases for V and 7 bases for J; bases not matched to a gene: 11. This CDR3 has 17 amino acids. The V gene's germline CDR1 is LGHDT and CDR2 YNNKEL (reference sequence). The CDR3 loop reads CASSQDVLAGGPNTQYF. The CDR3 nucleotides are TGTGCCAGCAGCCAAGATGTGCTGGCGGGAGGGCCGAATACGCAGTATTTT.

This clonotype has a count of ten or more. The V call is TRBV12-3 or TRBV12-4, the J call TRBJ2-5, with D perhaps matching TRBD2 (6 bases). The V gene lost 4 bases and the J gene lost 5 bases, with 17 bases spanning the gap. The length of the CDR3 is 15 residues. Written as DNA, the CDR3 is TGTGCCAGCAGTTCGGTCCAGTTGGCGGGGGAGACCCAGTACTTC. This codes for CASSSVQLAGETQYF.

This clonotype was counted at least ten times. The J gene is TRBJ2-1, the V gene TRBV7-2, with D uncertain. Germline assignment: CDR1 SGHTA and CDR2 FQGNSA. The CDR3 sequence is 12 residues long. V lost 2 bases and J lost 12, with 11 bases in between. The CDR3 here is CASSLSLLGQFF. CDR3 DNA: TGTGCCAGCAGCTTATCCCTCTTGGGGCAGTTCTTC.

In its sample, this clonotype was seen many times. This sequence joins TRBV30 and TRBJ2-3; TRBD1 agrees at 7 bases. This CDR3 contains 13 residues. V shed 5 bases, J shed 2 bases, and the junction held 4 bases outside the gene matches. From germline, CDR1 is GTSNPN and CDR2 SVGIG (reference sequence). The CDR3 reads CAWDRVATDTQYF. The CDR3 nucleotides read TGTGCCTGGGACAGGGTAGCCACAGATACGCAGTATTTT.

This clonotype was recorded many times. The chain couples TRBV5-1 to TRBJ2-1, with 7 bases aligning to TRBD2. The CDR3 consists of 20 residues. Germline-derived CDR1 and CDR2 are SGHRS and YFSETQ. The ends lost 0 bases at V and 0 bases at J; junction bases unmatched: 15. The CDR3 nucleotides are TGCGCCAGCAGCTTGGGTCGGTCTGGGCTAGCGGTAAGCTCCTACAATGAGCAGTTCTTC. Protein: CASSLGRSGLAVSSYNEQFF.

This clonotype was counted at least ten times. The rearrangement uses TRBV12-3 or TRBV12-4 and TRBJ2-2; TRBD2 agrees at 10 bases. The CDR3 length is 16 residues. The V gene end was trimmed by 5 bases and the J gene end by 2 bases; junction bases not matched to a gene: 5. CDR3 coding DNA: TGTGCCAGCAGTCGACTAGCGGGCCATAACACCGGGGAGCTGTTTTTT. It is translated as CASSRLAGHNTGELFF.

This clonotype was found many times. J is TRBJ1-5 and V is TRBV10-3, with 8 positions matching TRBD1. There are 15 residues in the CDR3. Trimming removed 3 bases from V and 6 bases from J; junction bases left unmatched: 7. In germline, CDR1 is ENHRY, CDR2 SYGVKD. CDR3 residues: CAISDLGQGVQPQHF. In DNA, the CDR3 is TGTGCCATCAGTGACCTAGGACAGGGAGTTCAGCCCCAGCATTTT.

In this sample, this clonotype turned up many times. CDR3: CATSWGTVKTYEQYF. In nucleotides, the CDR3 is TGTGCCACCAGTTGGGGGACAGTGAAAACCTACGAGCAGTACTTC. The V gene is TRBV24-1, the J gene TRBJ2-7; 7 bases match TRBD1. The trim removed 6 bases at V and 2 bases at J, leaving 9 bases unmatched. The CDR3 extends over 15 amino acids. Germline V lookup: CDR1 KGHDR, CDR2 SFDVKD.

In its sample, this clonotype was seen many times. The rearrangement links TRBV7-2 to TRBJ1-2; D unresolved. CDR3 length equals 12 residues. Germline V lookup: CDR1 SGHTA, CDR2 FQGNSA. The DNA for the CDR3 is TGTGCGGGGAGAGGTTCTAACTATGGCTACACCTTC. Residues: CAGRGSNYGYTF.

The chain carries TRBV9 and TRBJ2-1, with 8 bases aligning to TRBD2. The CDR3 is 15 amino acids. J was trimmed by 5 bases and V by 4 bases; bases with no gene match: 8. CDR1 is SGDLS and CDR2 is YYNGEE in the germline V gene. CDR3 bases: TGTGCCAGCAGCCTGCTGACGGGAGGGCACAATGAGCAGTTCTTC. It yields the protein CASSLLTGGHNEQFF. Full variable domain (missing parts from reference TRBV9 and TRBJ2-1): DSGVTQTPKHLITATGQRVTLRCSPRSGDLSVYWYQQSLDQGLQFLIQYYNGEERAKGNILERFSAQQFPDLHSELNLSSLELGDSALYFCASSLLTGGHNEQFFGPGTRLTVL.

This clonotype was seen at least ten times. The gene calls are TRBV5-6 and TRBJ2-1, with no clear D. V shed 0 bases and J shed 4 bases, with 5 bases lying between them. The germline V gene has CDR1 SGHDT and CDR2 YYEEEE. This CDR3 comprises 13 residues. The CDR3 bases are TGTGCCAGCAGCTTGGACAATTACAATGAGCAGTTCTTC. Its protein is CASSLDNYNEQFF.

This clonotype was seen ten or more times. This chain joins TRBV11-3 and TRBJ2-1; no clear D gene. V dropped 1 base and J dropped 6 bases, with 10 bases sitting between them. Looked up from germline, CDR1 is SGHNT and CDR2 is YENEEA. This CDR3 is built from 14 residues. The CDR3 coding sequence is TGTGCCAGCAGCTTAGTCGAGACGACCAATGAGCAGTTCTTC. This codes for CASSLVETTNEQFF.

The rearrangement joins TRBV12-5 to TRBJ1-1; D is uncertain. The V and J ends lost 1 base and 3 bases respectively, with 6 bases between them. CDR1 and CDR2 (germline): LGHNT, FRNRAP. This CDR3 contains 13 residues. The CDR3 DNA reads TGTGCTAGTGGTTTGGACTCTTACACTGAAGCTTTCTTT. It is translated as CASGLDSYTEAFF.

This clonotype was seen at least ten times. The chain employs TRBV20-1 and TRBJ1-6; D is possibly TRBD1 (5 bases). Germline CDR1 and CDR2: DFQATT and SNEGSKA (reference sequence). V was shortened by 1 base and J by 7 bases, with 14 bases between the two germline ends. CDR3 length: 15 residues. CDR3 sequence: CSARGDSGQNSPLHF. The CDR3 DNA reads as TGCAGTGCTAGAGGGGACTCTGGCCAGAATTCACCCCTCCACTTT.

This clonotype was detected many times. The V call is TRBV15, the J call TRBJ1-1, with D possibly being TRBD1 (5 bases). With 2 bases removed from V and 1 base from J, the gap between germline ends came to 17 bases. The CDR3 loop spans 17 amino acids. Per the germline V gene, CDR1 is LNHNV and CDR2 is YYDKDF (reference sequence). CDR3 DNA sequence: TGTGCCACCAGCAGACCGACACAGGCCGGTACGAACACTGAAGCTTTCTTT. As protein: CATSRPTQAGTNTEAFF.